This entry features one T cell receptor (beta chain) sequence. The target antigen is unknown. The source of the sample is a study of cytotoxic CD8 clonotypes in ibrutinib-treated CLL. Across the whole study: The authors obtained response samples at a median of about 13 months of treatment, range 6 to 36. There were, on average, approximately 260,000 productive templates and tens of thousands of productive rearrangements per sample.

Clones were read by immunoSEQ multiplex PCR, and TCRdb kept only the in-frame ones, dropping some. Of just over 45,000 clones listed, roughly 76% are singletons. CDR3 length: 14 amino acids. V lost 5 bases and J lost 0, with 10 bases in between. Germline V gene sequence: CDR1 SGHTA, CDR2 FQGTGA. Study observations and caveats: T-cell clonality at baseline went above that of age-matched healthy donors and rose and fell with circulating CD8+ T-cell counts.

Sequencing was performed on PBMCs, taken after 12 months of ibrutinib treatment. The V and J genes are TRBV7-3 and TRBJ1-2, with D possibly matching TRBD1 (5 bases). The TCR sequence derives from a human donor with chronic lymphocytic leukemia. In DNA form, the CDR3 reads TGTGCCAGCAGCCCGGGGGGAGCTAACTATGGCTACACCTTC. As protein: CASSPGGANYGYTF.